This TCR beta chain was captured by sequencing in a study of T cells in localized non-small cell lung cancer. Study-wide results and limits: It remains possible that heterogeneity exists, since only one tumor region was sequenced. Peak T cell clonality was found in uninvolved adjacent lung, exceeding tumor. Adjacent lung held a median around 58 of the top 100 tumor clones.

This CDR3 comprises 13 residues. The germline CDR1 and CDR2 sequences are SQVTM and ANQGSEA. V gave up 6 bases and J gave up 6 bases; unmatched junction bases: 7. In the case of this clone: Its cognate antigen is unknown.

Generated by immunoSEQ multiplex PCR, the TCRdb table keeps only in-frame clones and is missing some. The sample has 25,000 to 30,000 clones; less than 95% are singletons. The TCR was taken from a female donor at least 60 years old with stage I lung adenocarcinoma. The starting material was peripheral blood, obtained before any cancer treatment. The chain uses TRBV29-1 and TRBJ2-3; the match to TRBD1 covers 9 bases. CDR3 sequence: CSVVTGGWDTQYF. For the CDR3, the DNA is TGCAGCGTCGTAACAGGGGGCTGGGATACGCAGTATTTT.